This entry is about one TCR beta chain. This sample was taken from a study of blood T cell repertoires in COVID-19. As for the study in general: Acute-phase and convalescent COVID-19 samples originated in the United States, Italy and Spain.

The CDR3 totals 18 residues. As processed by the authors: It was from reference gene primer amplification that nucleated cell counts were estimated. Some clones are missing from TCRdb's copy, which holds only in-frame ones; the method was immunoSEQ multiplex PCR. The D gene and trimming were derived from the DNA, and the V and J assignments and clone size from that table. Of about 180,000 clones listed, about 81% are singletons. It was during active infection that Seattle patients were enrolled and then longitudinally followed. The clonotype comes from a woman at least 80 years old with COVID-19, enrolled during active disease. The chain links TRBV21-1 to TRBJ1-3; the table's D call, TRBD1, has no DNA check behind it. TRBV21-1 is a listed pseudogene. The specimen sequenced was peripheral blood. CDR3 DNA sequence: TGTGCCAGCAGCAATTGGACAGGGGGCGCGAGGGGTGGAAACACCATATATTTT. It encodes CASSNWTGGARGGNTIYF.